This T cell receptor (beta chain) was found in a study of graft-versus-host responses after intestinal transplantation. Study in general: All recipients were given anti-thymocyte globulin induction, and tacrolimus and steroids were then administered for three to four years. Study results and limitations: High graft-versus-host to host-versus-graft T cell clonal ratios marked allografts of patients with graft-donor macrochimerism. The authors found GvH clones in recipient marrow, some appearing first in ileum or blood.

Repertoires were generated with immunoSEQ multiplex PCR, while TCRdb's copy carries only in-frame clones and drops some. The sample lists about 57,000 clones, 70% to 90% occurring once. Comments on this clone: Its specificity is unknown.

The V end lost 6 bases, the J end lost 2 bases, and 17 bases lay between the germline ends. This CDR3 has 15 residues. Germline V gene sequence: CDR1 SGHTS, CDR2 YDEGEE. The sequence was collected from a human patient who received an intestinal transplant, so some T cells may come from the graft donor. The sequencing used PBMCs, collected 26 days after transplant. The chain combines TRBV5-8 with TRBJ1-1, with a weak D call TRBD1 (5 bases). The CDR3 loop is CASIPGEGDNTEAFF. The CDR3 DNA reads TGTGCCAGCATCCCCGGCGAAGGGGATAACACTGAAGCTTTCTTT.